Listed below are T cell receptor beta chains from one sample, sequenced in a study of cytomegalovirus exposure and HLA in healthy donors. Generated by immunoSEQ multiplex PCR, the TCRdb table keeps only in-frame clones and is missing some. The repertoire consists of some 200,000 clones, with 65% to 80% occurring once and the leading ten covering 0.2% to 0.25%. Sequencing was done on a sample of PBMCs. The receptors derive from a girl aged 2 to 10 in good health and CMV-seronegative. The CDR3 runs from the conserved cysteine through the conserved F or W. Fields, in order: J gene, V gene, D gene, clone size, CDR3 protein, CDR3 DNA. D genes are given only for firm matches. Where a row states a size, it is once, few, many or the class of an expanded clone; other rows omit it.

J gene: TRBJ1-2; V gene: TRBV6-5; D gene: NA; clone size: NA; CDR3 protein: CASSYFQGNLYGYTF; CDR3 DNA: TGTGCCAGCAGTTACTTTCAGGGGAATTTGTATGGCTACACCTTC
J gene: TRBJ1-1; V gene: TRBV18; D gene: NA; clone size: NA; CDR3 protein: CASSPFNTGSWDTEAFF; CDR3 DNA: TGTGCCAGCTCACCATTTAATACAGGGAGCTGGGACACTGAAGCTTTCTTT
J gene: TRBJ1-2; V gene: TRBV6-6; D gene: NA; clone size: NA; CDR3 protein: CATFHHLPQGNYGYTF; CDR3 DNA: TGTGCCACCTTCCACCACTTACCACAGGGCAACTATGGCTACACCTTC
J gene: TRBJ2-3; V gene: TRBV5-1; D gene: TRBD1; clone size: NA; CDR3 protein: CASSGTGDPGDTQYF; CDR3 DNA: TGCGCCAGCAGCGGCACAGGGGATCCAGGGGATACGCAGTATTTT
J gene: TRBJ2-5; V gene: TRBV19; D gene: NA; clone size: NA; CDR3 protein: CASSNQGIQETQYF; CDR3 DNA: TGTGCCAGTAGTAACCAGGGTATACAAGAGACCCAGTACTTC
J gene: TRBJ1-6; V gene: TRBV4-2; D gene: NA; clone size: few; CDR3 protein: CASSQDRNSPLHF; CDR3 DNA: TGTGCCAGCAGCCAAGACCGGAATTCACCCCTCCACTTT
J gene: TRBJ1-6; V gene: TRBV19; D gene: NA; clone size: NA; CDR3 protein: CASSRTGERGSPLHF; CDR3 DNA: TGTGCCAGTAGTAGGACGGGGGAGCGGGGTTCACCCCTCCACTTT
J gene: TRBJ1-1; V gene: TRBV7-6; D gene: NA; clone size: few; CDR3 protein: CASSLGSNTEAFF; CDR3 DNA: TGTGCCAGCAGCTTAGGCAGTAACACTGAAGCTTTCTTT
J gene: TRBJ2-3; V gene: TRBV11-1; D gene: NA; clone size: NA; CDR3 protein: CASSLAPARDTDTQYF; CDR3 DNA: TGTGCCAGCAGCTTAGCCCCGGCCCGGGACACAGATACGCAGTATTTT
J gene: TRBJ2-2; V gene: TRBV14; D gene: TRBD2; clone size: NA; CDR3 protein: CASSLGLAGSGELFF; CDR3 DNA: TGTGCCAGCAGCTTGGGACTAGCGGGATCCGGGGAGCTGTTTTTT
J gene: TRBJ2-5; V gene: TRBV5-1; D gene: NA; clone size: NA; CDR3 protein: CASSLAPREETQYF; CDR3 DNA: TGCGCCAGCAGCTTGGCCCCCCGGGAGGAGACCCAGTACTTC
J gene: TRBJ2-2; V gene: TRBV4-1; D gene: NA; clone size: NA; CDR3 protein: CASSQVQVTGELFF; CDR3 DNA: TGCGCCAGCAGCCAAGTACAGGTCACCGGGGAGCTGTTTTTT
J gene: TRBJ1-1; V gene: TRBV11-2; D gene: TRBD1; clone size: NA; CDR3 protein: CASSLEPGGEAFF; CDR3 DNA: TGTGCCAGCAGCTTAGAACCAGGGGGTGAAGCTTTCTTT
J gene: TRBJ2-3; V gene: TRBV7-9; D gene: NA; clone size: NA; CDR3 protein: CASSLAGTPDTQYF; CDR3 DNA: TGTGCCAGCAGCTTGGCCGGGACTCCGGATACGCAGTATTTT
J gene: TRBJ1-1; V gene: TRBV6-1; D gene: NA; clone size: NA; CDR3 protein: CASSQQTGNTEAFF; CDR3 DNA: TGTGCCAGCAGTCAACAGACAGGCAACACTGAAGCTTTCTTT
J gene: TRBJ2-2; V gene: TRBV7-9; D gene: NA; clone size: NA; CDR3 protein: CASSLFQTGELFF; CDR3 DNA: TGTGCCAGCAGCTTATTCCAAACCGGGGAGCTGTTTTTT
J gene: TRBJ2-7; V gene: TRBV6-5; D gene: NA; clone size: NA; CDR3 protein: CASSSDRYYEQYF; CDR3 DNA: TGTGCCAGCAGTTCAGACAGGTACTACGAGCAGTACTTC
J gene: TRBJ2-1; V gene: TRBV30; D gene: NA; clone size: NA; CDR3 protein: CAWSPSRNEQFF; CDR3 DNA: TGTGCCTGGAGTCCCTCTCGGAATGAGCAGTTCTTC
J gene: TRBJ1-6; V gene: TRBV9; D gene: NA; clone size: NA; CDR3 protein: CASSVEAGYNSPLHF; CDR3 DNA: TGTGCCAGCAGCGTAGAAGCGGGCTATAATTCACCCCTCCACTTT
J gene: TRBJ1-5; V gene: TRBV28; D gene: NA; clone size: NA; CDR3 protein: CASSLRVQPQHF; CDR3 DNA: TGTGCCAGCAGCCTCAGGGTTCAGCCCCAGCATTTT
J gene: TRBJ2-1; V gene: TRBV15; D gene: NA; clone size: NA; CDR3 protein: CATSRGLLWNEQFF; CDR3 DNA: TGTGCCACCAGCAGAGGGCTCCTGTGGAATGAGCAGTTCTTC
J gene: TRBJ2-7; V gene: TRBV7-9; D gene: TRBD2; clone size: NA; CDR3 protein: CASSSWGLADSSEQYF; CDR3 DNA: TGTGCCAGCAGCTCTTGGGGACTAGCGGATTCCTCCGAGCAGTACTTC
J gene: TRBJ2-7; V gene: TRBV18; D gene: TRBD1; clone size: NA; CDR3 protein: CASSRGQGAYEQYF; CDR3 DNA: TGTGCCAGCTCACGCGGACAGGGCGCCTACGAGCAGTACTTC